What follows are 3 T cell receptor beta chains derived from one specimen sequenced in a study of blood T cell repertoires in COVID-19. Using immunoSEQ multiplex PCR, the repertoire was profiled, and TCRdb retains in-frame clones only, with some absent. Seen here are about 110,000 clones, under 85% observed once, and the top ten hold less than 5%. What was sequenced was peripheral blood. The receptors come from a woman aged 70-85 years with acute or convalescent COVID-19.

The chain is built from TRBV12-5 and TRBJ2-2, with 7 bases lining up with TRBD1. Germline V gene sequence: CDR1 LGHNT, CDR2 FRNRAP. After removal of 6 bases from V and 4 bases from J, the junction contained 5 bases not matched to a gene. The CDR3 has 14 residues. The CDR3 DNA follows: TGTGCTAGTGGACGACAGGGTTTCACCGGGGAGCTGTTTTTT. Its translation is CASGRQGFTGELFF.

The V and J genes are TRBV6-2 or TRBV6-3 and TRBJ2-2; perhaps TRBD1 as D (6 bases). Germline CDR1 and CDR2: MNHEY and SVGEGT. The length of the CDR3 is 16 residues. Between the trimmed V and J ends, which lost 5 bases and 3 bases, there was a span of 16 bases. The CDR3 DNA reads TGTGCCAGCAGTAAGAGGACAGACAGGTACACCGGGGAGCTGTTTTTT. The encoded protein is CASSKRTDRYTGELFF.

In this sample, this clone turned up a few times. In DNA form, the CDR3 reads TGTGCCAGCAGCTCGCCGAGGGGGCCCGGAAACACCATATATTTT. Translating it yields CASSSPRGPGNTIYF. J is TRBJ1-3 and V is TRBV5-6, with 7 positions matching TRBD1. The CDR3 is 15 residues long. Germline V gene data show CDR1 as SGHDT and CDR2 as YYEEEE. V lost 3 bases to trimming and J lost 4 bases; unmatched junction nucleotides: 7.